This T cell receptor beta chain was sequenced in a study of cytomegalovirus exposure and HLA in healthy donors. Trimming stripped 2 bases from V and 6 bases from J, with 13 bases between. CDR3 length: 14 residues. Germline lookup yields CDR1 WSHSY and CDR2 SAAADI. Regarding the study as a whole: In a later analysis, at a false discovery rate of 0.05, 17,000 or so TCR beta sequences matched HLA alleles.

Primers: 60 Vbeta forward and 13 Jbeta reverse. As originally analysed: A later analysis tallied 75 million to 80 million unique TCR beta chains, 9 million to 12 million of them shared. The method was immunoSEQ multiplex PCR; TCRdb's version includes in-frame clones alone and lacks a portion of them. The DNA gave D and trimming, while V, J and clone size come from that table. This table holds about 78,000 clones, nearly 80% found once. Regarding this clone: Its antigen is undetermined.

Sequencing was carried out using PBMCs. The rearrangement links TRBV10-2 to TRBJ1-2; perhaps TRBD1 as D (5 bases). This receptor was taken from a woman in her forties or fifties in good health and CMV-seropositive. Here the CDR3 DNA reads TGCGCCAGCAGTGAGATAGGCCAGGGCGATGGCTACACCTTC. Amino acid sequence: CASSEIGQGDGYTF.